The 15 T cell receptor beta chains reported below all come from one sample, sequenced in a study of blood T cell repertoires in COVID-19. TCRdb keeps only in-frame clones here, not all; method: immunoSEQ multiplex PCR. In the table there are fewer than 250,000 clones, about 83% of which are singletons. Source material: peripheral blood. Receptor source: a human donor in a cohort sampled during active COVID-19.

This chain uses TRBV6-1 with TRBJ2-1, with D maybe TRBD1 (6 bases). The CDR3 is made up of 14 amino acids. The V gene lost 3 bases and the J gene lost 7 bases, with 13 bases spanning the gap. Per the germline V gene, CDR1 is MNHNS and CDR2 is SASEGT. The CDR3 loop is CASSDIYRVNEQFF. As DNA, the CDR3 is TGTGCCAGCAGTGACATTTACAGGGTTAATGAGCAGTTCTTC.

The genes are TRBV4-1 and TRBJ2-1; 8 nucleotides match TRBD2. From germline, CDR1 is MGHRA and CDR2 YSYEKL. The CDR3 spans 18 residues. V was clipped by 1 base and J by 9 bases; unmatched bases: 17. The CDR3, as DNA: TGCGCCAGCAGCCAAGGGGGGTCCAGCGGGAGAGGGAGGGGTGAGCAGTTCTTC. Protein: CASSQGGSSGRGRGEQFF.

The chain links TRBV25-1 to TRBJ1-1, with TRBD1 matching over 8 bases. V lost 4 bases, J lost 12 bases, and 7 bases stayed unmatched. This CDR3 region has 12 residues. CDR1 is MGHDK, CDR2 SYGVNS, per germline. The DNA of the CDR3 is TGTGCCAGCAGTGGGCCGGACAGGGCGTCTTTCTTT. Translation: CASSGPDRASFF.

The chain joins TRBV11-2 to TRBJ2-3, with 8 bases aligning to TRBD2. The germline V gene has CDR1 SGHAT and CDR2 FQNNGV. V shed 1 base, J shed 4 bases, and the junction held 4 bases outside the gene matches. The CDR3 runs to 15 residues. For the CDR3, the DNA is TGTGCCAGCAGCTTAGCGGGGGGGCAGGCAGATACGCAGTATTTT. It encodes CASSLAGGQADTQYF.

The chain has TRBV6-6 and TRBJ2-3; perhaps TRBD1 as D (6 bases). Per germline, CDR1 MNHNY and CDR2 SVGAGI (reference sequence). CDR3 size: 14 residues. Trimming took 6 bases from V and 3 from J, leaving 13 bases between them. The CDR3 loop reads CASSRPRGTDTQYF. The CDR3 DNA reads TGTGCCAGCAGCCGCCCCAGGGGAACAGATACGCAGTATTTT.

This chain links TRBV10-1 with TRBJ2-3, with TRBD2 matching over 7 bases. CDR3 length: 17 amino acids. Losses at the gene ends were 0 bases for V and 3 bases for J; bases not matched to a gene: 9. Per the germline V gene, CDR1 is WNHNN and CDR2 is SYGVQD (reference sequence). The CDR3 here is CASSESGGGPLTDTQYF. The CDR3 region has the DNA TGCGCCAGCAGTGAGTCGGGGGGAGGGCCTCTTACAGATACGCAGTATTTT.

The chain recombines TRBV12-5 with TRBJ1-1; D call uncertain. This CDR3 is 15 amino acids long. Trimming took 1 base from V and 1 from J, leaving 10 bases between them. In germline, CDR1 is LGHNT, CDR2 FRNRAP. The CDR3 DNA reads TGTGCTAGTGGTTTGGGCCAAACTGGGAACACTGAAGCTTTCTTT. Protein sequence: CASGLGQTGNTEAFF. Using reference TRBV12-5 and TRBJ1-1 for the parts outside the CDR3, the full variable domain is DARVTQTPRHKVTEMGQEVTMRCQPILGHNTVFWYRQTMMQGLELLAYFRNRAPLDDSGMPKDRFSAEMPDATLATLKIQPSEPRDSAVYFCASGLGQTGNTEAFFGQGTRLTVV.

The V and J genes are TRBV29-1 and TRBJ1-5, with a weak D call TRBD1 (5 bases). V was cut by 8 bases and J by 7 bases, with 18 bases left in between. Germline V gives CDR1 SQVTM, CDR2 ANQGSEA. CDR3 length: 13 amino acids. This chain's CDR3 is CSSKGRGRQPQHF. DNA for the CDR3: TGCAGCTCAAAAGGGAGGGGACGGCAGCCCCAGCATTTT.

In the case of this clone: This same CDR3 is encoded by further DNA sequences in the sample. J is TRBJ2-5 and V is TRBV7-9; D gene uncertain. This CDR3 spans 12 amino acids. Per the germline V gene, CDR1 is SEHNR and CDR2 is FQNEAQ (reference sequence). The ends were cut back, 1 base at V and 5 bases at J, with 5 bases in the middle. The CDR3 loop reads CASSLVEETQYF. CDR3 bases: TGTGCCAGCAGCTTAGTGGAGGAGACCCAGTACTTC.

The genes are TRBV3-1 (or the pseudogene TRBV3-2) and TRBJ1-2, with D perhaps matching TRBD1 (5 bases). V dropped 7 bases and J dropped 4 bases, with 16 bases sitting between them. This CDR3 is built from 14 residues. Germline values: CDR1 LGHDT, CDR2 YNNKEL (reference sequence). The CDR3 DNA is TGTGCCAGCAAGGTGTCCGGACAAGGCTATGGCTACACCTTC. Its translation is CASKVSGQGYGYTF.

The rearrangement joins TRBV19 to TRBJ2-3, with D possibly matching TRBD1 (6 bases). CDR1 and CDR2 from the germline V gene are LNHDA and SQIVND (reference sequence). Trimming removed 6 bases at V and 3 bases at J, with 16 bases between. The length of the CDR3 is 15 residues. In DNA form, the CDR3 reads TGTGCCAGTAGGGATGGACAGTTGATGACAGATACGCAGTATTTT. This translates into CASRDGQLMTDTQYF.

The rearrangement joins TRBV3-1 (or the pseudogene TRBV3-2) to TRBJ2-1; TRBD2 aligns across 7 bases. With V trimmed by 0 bases and J by 9 bases, 5 bases remained unmatched. This CDR3 comprises 14 residues. Germline V gives CDR1 LGHDT, CDR2 YNNKEL (reference sequence). CDR3 amino acids: CASSQDTGGGEQFF. CDR3 DNA: TGTGCCAGCAGCCAAGATACGGGAGGCGGTGAGCAGTTCTTC.

The sample holds one count of this clone. DNA of the CDR3: TGTGCCTGCTTACAGGGTAGGTTGTACAATGAGCAGTTCTTC. This codes for CACLQGRLYNEQFF. The chain has TRBV30 and TRBJ2-1; TRBD1 might be the D (6 bases). The V and J ends lost 6 bases and 4 bases respectively, with 16 bases between them. This CDR3 comprises 14 residues. CDR1 and CDR2 (germline): GTSNPN, SVGIG (reference sequence).

The chain is built from TRBV7-3 and TRBJ2-3, with 10 bases that match TRBD2. The CDR3 consists of 16 residues. The V gene's germline CDR1 is SGHTA and CDR2 FQGTGA. J lost 4 bases, V lost 5 bases, and 9 bases had no gene match. This CDR3 reads CASSRGSGGASDTQYF. The CDR3 bases are TGTGCCAGCAGCCGGGGCAGCGGGGGGGCCTCAGATACGCAGTATTTT.

There are a few counts of this clone. The chain is built from TRBV14 and TRBJ1-6; a possible D gene is TRBD1 (5 bases). Germline V lookup: CDR1 SGHDN, CDR2 FVKESK. This CDR3 contains 14 residues. V was cut by 5 bases and J by 7 bases, with 12 bases left in between. Written as DNA, the CDR3 is TGTGCCAGCAGCACTGGGGGGAACAATTCACCCCTCCACTTT. Protein sequence: CASSTGGNNSPLHF.